This TCR beta chain was found in a study of brain T cells in children with intractable seizures. Broader study findings: Pre-surgery blood may have been undersampled, hiding some clones. Viral specificity was inferred only from CDR3 similarity; HCMV serostatus was unknown.

As concerns this clone: Its antigen is unidentified.

This sample's time point: blood from clinic visit 5 months post-surgery; TSC patient then seizure free. Assay: immunoSEQ multiplex PCR; the TCRdb copy retains only in-frame clones and omits some. The table includes about 320,000 clones, roughly 92% detected once. The CDR3 loop spans 15 amino acids. The germline V gene has CDR1 MGHRA and CDR2 YSYEKL. V was trimmed by 1 base and J by 4 bases, leaving 13 bases between them. Source: peripheral blood, taken more than 4 months after surgery. The sequence was collected from a boy in the first two years of life with tuberous sclerosis and intractable seizures. V is TRBV4-1 and J is TRBJ1-2; no clear D gene. The CDR3 DNA is TGCGCCAGCAGCCAAGTAGAGACGGGCGCCTATGGCTACACCTTC. It is translated as CASSQVETGAYGYTF.